Below, 21 T cell receptor beta chains from the same sample are listed, as sequenced in a study of shared clonotypes between healthy human individuals (dated by TCRdb to 2019 to 2021). The method was the immunoSEQ multiplex PCR assay. TCRdb took this table from immuneACCESS and kept in-frame rearrangements with V and J called. Such tables lack part of the clones; where checked against another copy, unresolved V genes explain under half of the gap, and the rest is unexplained. This sample has 600,000 to 750,000 clones in its table, and approximately 75% of those were observed once. The ten largest clones capture roughly 1.8% of the sample. What was sequenced was memory CD4+ T cells sorted from blood. The cell subset or site label on this specimen signifies: CD45RA-negative fraction. Receptors originate from a woman aged 25 to 39 in good health.

The rearrangement links TRBV15 to TRBJ2-2; no reliable D call. Germline assignment: CDR1 LNHNV and CDR2 YYDKDF (reference sequence). The CDR3 spans 14 residues. V lost 0 bases, J lost 7 bases, and 9 bases lay in between. CDR3 amino acids: CATSRDLGSGELFF. Here the CDR3 DNA reads TGTGCCACCAGCAGAGATCTCGGCAGCGGGGAGCTGTTTTTT.

The V gene is TRBV5-4, the J gene TRBJ1-1; unclear D gene. The V and J ends lost 6 bases and 1 base respectively, with 16 bases between them. CDR1 is SGHNT and CDR2 is YYREEE in the germline V gene (reference sequence). This CDR3 region has 15 residues. The CDR3 loop is CASNSMMGSNTEAFF. The CDR3 DNA follows: TGTGCCAGCAATTCAATGATGGGGTCGAACACTGAAGCTTTCTTT.

The chain employs TRBV7-8 and TRBJ2-3; the D is unclear. Trimming pared 4 bases from V and 6 bases from J, leaving 11 bases between. CDR1 SGHVS and CDR2 FQNEAQ come from the germline V gene. CDR3 length: 13 amino acids. The CDR3 bases are TGTGCCAGCAGCTCCGCCGTTAAGGATACGCAGTATTTT. Its protein product is CASSSAVKDTQYF.

The CDR3 loop is CASSGQGASGYTF. In DNA, the CDR3 is TGTGCCAGCAGCGGACAGGGGGCGTCTGGCTACACCTTC. The chain recombines TRBV9 with TRBJ1-2, with TRBD1 matching over 10 bases. After removal of 3 bases from V and 7 bases from J, the junction contained 3 bases not matched to a gene. Germline V gene sequence: CDR1 SGDLS, CDR2 YYNGEE. The CDR3 is made up of 13 amino acids. Looking up the rest from reference TRBV9 and TRBJ1-2 gives the full variable domain: DSGVTQTPKHLITATGQRVTLRCSPRSGDLSVYWYQQSLDQGLQFLIQYYNGEERAKGNILERFSAQQFPDLHSELNLSSLELGDSALYFCASSGQGASGYTFGSGTRLTVV.

The chain combines TRBV19 with TRBJ1-2; 9 positions agree with TRBD1. Germline CDR1 is LNHDA and CDR2 is SQIVND (reference sequence). V gave up 9 bases and J gave up 8 bases; unmatched junction bases: 16. The CDR3 has 15 residues. The CDR3 protein is CASLRTGAISEGYTF. DNA for the CDR3: TGTGCCAGCCTCCGGACAGGGGCAATATCGGAAGGCTACACCTTC.

The gene calls are TRBV7-2 and TRBJ2-1; TRBD2 agrees at 8 bases. V shed 6 bases, J shed 7 bases, and the junction held 8 bases outside the gene matches. Germline CDR1 and CDR2: SGHTA and FQGNSA. The CDR3 extends over 14 amino acids. CDR3 amino acids: CASSRSSGLNEQFF. In DNA, the CDR3 is TGTGCCAGCAGTCGGTCTAGCGGGCTAAATGAGCAGTTCTTC.

The chain has TRBV10-3 and TRBJ2-7; unclear D gene. V was trimmed by 2 bases and J by 3 bases, leaving 8 bases between them. Per the germline V gene, CDR1 is ENHRY and CDR2 is SYGVKD. The CDR3 is 13 amino acids. DNA for the CDR3: TGTGCCATCAGTGAGACAGAAGACTACGAGCAGTACTTC. This codes for CAISETEDYEQYF.

The chain joins TRBV28 to TRBJ1-2, with D possibly TRBD1 on 5 matching bases. The CDR3 is made up of 12 amino acids. Trimming left V 5 bases short and J 6 bases short, with 10 bases between. Germline V gene sequence: CDR1 MDHEN, CDR2 SYDVKM. The CDR3 is CASSQGRDGYTF. Here the CDR3 DNA reads TGTGCCAGCAGTCAGGGTAGGGATGGCTACACCTTC.

V is TRBV5-4 and J is TRBJ1-2; TRBD1 aligns across 7 bases. The CDR3 is 14 amino acids. Germline V gene sequence: CDR1 SGHNT, CDR2 YYREEE (reference sequence). Trimming removed 5 bases from V and 2 bases from J; junction bases left unmatched: 6. The CDR3 protein is CASSKEGQNYGYTF. For the CDR3, the DNA is TGTGCCAGCAGTAAGGAGGGACAGAACTATGGCTACACCTTC.

The chain carries TRBV5-1 and TRBJ1-2; TRBD1 aligns across 9 bases. CDR1 and CDR2 from the germline V gene are SGHRS and YFSETQ. The CDR3 is 15 residues long. The V segment lost 3 bases and the J segment 8 bases; nucleotides outside the gene matches: 11. Here the CDR3 reads CASSSTLGTGSGYTF. The CDR3 region has the DNA TGCGCCAGCAGCTCTACCCTCGGGACAGGGTCCGGCTACACCTTC.

This clone has a single count. The V call is TRBV6-1, the J call TRBJ1-4, with TRBD1 matching 8 bases. Unmatched junction bases numbered 5, after V lost 6 bases and J lost 8 bases. CDR1 and CDR2 from the germline V gene are MNHNS and SASEGT. CDR3 length: 13 amino acids. Here the CDR3 reads CASRRQGNEKLFF. The CDR3 DNA sequence: TGTGCCAGCAGACGACAGGGGAACGAAAAACTGTTTTTT.

This chain links TRBV19 with TRBJ2-7; D gene ambiguous. This CDR3 region has 13 residues. V was pared by 5 bases and J by 3 bases, with 11 bases between. From germline, CDR1 is LNHDA and CDR2 SQIVND (reference sequence). Here the CDR3 reads CASSVQESYEQYF. The CDR3 DNA sequence: TGTGCCAGTAGTGTTCAGGAGAGCTACGAGCAGTACTTC.

This chain links TRBV2 with TRBJ1-4, with unresolved D. The V end lost 1 base, the J end lost 7 bases, and 4 bases lay between the germline ends. CDR1 and CDR2 from the germline V gene are SNHLY and FYNNEI. The CDR3 is 12 amino acids. The CDR3 reads CASSEDREKLFF. For the CDR3, the DNA is TGTGCCAGCAGTGAAGACCGTGAAAAACTGTTTTTT.

The CDR3 is CATKKGAGTGNEKLFF. The CDR3 DNA follows: TGTGCCACCAAGAAGGGGGCCGGGACAGGCAATGAAAAACTGTTTTTT. V usage is TRBV10-3 and J usage is TRBJ1-4; 8 bases are a match to TRBD1. Germline lookup yields CDR1 ENHRY and CDR2 SYGVKD. The CDR3 is 16 amino acids. V was pared by 10 bases and J by 5 bases, with 15 bases of the junction left unmatched.

V and J are TRBV27 and TRBJ2-7; D may be TRBD2 (6 bases). Germline assignment: CDR1 MNHEY and CDR2 SMNVEV (reference sequence). CDR3 length equals 16 residues. Trimming pared 1 base from V and 2 bases from J, leaving 15 bases between. The chain's CDR3 is CASSLWGEDLTYEQYF. CDR3 nucleotides: TGTGCCAGCAGTTTATGGGGGGAAGATCTTACCTACGAGCAGTACTTC.

The CDR3 spells CASSLITQETQYF. The CDR3 DNA reads as TGTGCCAGCAGCTTAATCACCCAAGAGACCCAGTACTTC. V is TRBV7-6 and J is TRBJ2-5, with D hard to call. This CDR3 has 13 residues. V lost 2 bases and J lost 1, with 5 bases in between. Germline CDR1 reads SGHVS; CDR2 reads FNYEAQ.

This clone was counted between two and nine times. The chain is built from TRBV2 and TRBJ2-3; 7 nucleotides agree with TRBD2. The CDR3 runs to 14 residues. The germline V gene has CDR1 SNHLY and CDR2 FYNNEI. V gave up 7 bases and J gave up 7 bases; unmatched junction bases: 11. CDR3 sequence (DNA): TGTGCCAGCATTGCGAGACTAGCACAGAATACGCAGTATTTT. Translation gives CASIARLAQNTQYF.

This clone was detected only once. V and J are TRBV5-1 and TRBJ2-1; no clear D. CDR1 and CDR2 (germline): SGHRS, YFSETQ. V was cut by 5 bases and J by 4 bases, with 10 bases left in between. CDR3 size: 13 residues. The CDR3 DNA follows: TGCGCCAGCAGACCCACAGAGTACAATGAGCAGTTCTTC. It codes for CASRPTEYNEQFF.

CDR3 bases: TGTGCCAGCAGCGAGACAGTAGATACGCAGTATTTT. Translating gives CASSETVDTQYF. The J gene is TRBJ2-3, the V gene TRBV28; TRBD1 is a possible D gene (5 bases). This CDR3 contains 12 residues. In germline, CDR1 is MDHEN, CDR2 SYDVKM. Trimming cost V 6 bases and J 5 bases, with 9 bases left between them.

J is TRBJ1-2 and V is TRBV28; D perhaps matches TRBD1 (6 bases). Germline V CDR1 and CDR2: MDHEN, SYDVKM. V lost 2 bases and J 5 bases, leaving 21 bases between the germline ends. The CDR3 loop spans 17 amino acids. CDR3 bases: TGTGCCAGCAGTTTACCCCACCTCCACGGACAGCCGTATGGCTACACCTTC. Translated, it gives CASSLPHLHGQPYGYTF.

The gene calls are TRBV19 and TRBJ2-5; no definite D call. The germline V gene has CDR1 LNHDA and CDR2 SQIVND (reference sequence). This CDR3 contains 13 residues. Trimming shortened V by 5 bases and J by 5 bases, and 12 bases separated the two germline ends. CDR3 amino acids: CASSSAAFETQYF. Written as DNA, the CDR3 is TGTGCCAGTAGTTCGGCAGCGTTCGAGACCCAGTACTTC.